The clone carrying this T cell receptor beta chain has just a few counts. These data come from a study of T cells in Graves' hyperthyroidism and ophthalmopathy. What was amplified from RNA transcripts were TCR beta CDR3 regions. Researchers ran a first-round RT-PCR on the TCR CDR3 using the HTBI primer set. TCRdb reanalysed the multiplex PCR reads using MiXCR and keeps one entry per CDR3 protein. This table has roughly 530,000 distinct CDR3 sequences, roughly 15% appearing once. V shed 1 base, J shed 5 bases, and the junction held 4 bases outside the gene matches. This CDR3 comprises 15 residues. CDR1 is SEHNR and CDR2 is FQNEAQ in the germline V gene (reference sequence).

The sequenced material came from blood. The source of this sequence is a woman aged 18-35 years with Graves' ophthalmopathy. This chain connects TRBV7-9 to TRBJ1-5; 8 bases align to TRBD1. CDR3 sequence: CASSLGQGMHQPQHF. Here the CDR3 DNA reads TGTGCCAGCAGCTTAGGACAGGGGATGCATCAGCCCCAGCATTTT.